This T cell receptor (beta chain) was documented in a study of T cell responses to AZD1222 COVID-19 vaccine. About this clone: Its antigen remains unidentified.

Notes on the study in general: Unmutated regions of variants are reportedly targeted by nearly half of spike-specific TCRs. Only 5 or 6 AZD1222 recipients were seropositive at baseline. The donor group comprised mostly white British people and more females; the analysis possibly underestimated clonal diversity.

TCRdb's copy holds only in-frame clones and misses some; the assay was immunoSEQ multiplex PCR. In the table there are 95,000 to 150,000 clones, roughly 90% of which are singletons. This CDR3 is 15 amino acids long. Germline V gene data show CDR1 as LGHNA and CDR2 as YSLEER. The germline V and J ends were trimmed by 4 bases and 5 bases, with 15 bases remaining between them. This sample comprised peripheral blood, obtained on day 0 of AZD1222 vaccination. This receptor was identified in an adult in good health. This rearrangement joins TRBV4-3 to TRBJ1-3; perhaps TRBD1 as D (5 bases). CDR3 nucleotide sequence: TGCGCCAGCAGCCCCGGCCGGGGGACCCGAAACACCATATATTTT. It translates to CASSPGRGTRNTIYF.